The 9 T cell receptor beta chains below come from one sample, sequenced in a study of blood T cell repertoires in COVID-19. Profiling relied on immunoSEQ multiplex PCR, and the TCRdb table lists in-frame clones only, not all of them. The repertoire has 95,000 to 150,000 clones, 82% of them found once; the top ten carry about an eighth. Sequenced input: peripheral blood. These TCRs come from a human donor in a cohort sampled during active COVID-19.

The V gene is TRBV4-1, the J gene TRBJ1-1; 7 bases are a match to TRBD1. Germline CDR1 and CDR2: MGHRA and YSYEKL. Trimming cost V 0 bases and J 1 base; bases outside gene matches: 8. This CDR3 contains 17 residues. The CDR3 is CASSQEVGGRGNTEAFF. Written as DNA, the CDR3 is TGCGCCAGCAGCCAAGAGGTAGGGGGCAGGGGGAACACTGAAGCTTTCTTT.

J is TRBJ1-6 and V is TRBV18; tentatively, D is TRBD1 (6 bases). CDR1 KGHSH and CDR2 LQKENI come from the germline V gene. Trimming took off 2 bases at V and 10 bases at J, with 12 bases between the two ends. The CDR3 totals 14 residues. In nucleotides, the CDR3 is TGTGCCAGCTCACCAGGACAGCTCGGATCACCCCTCCACTTT. Translating it yields CASSPGQLGSPLHF.

The genes are TRBV28 and TRBJ1-5; D call uncertain. The V gene's germline CDR1 is MDHEN and CDR2 SYDVKM. CDR3 length: 16 residues. Deletions cut 6 bases from V and 6 bases from J, with 21 bases between. The CDR3 coding sequence is TGTGCCAGCAGGTCTGCCGCGACACCCCTCTTTCAGCCCCAGCATTTT. Its protein product is CASRSAATPLFQPQHF.

This clone was observed a handful of times. The rearrangement uses TRBV7-2 and TRBJ1-2; D unclear. This CDR3 is 13 amino acids long. Germline lookup yields CDR1 SGHTA and CDR2 FQGNSA. Trimming took 3 bases from V and 2 from J, leaving 7 bases between them. The CDR3 DNA reads as TGTGCCAGCAGCTTGATGCAGAACTATGGCTACACCTTC. This sequence encodes CASSLMQNYGYTF. Variable domain in full (rest from reference TRBV7-2 and TRBJ1-2): GAGVSQSPSNKVTEKGKDVELRCDPISGHTALYWYRQSLGQGLEFLIYFQGNSAPDKSGLPSDRFSAERTGGSVSTLTIQRTQQEDSAVYLCASSLMQNYGYTFGSGTRLTVV.

This chain connects TRBV6-6 to TRBJ2-3, with a weak D call TRBD1 (6 bases). The CDR3 runs to 16 residues. Trimming cost V 0 bases and J 0 bases, with 10 bases left between them. Per the germline V gene, CDR1 is MNHNY and CDR2 is SVGAGI (reference sequence). The CDR3: CASSYSRDISTDTQYF. DNA of the CDR3: TGTGCCAGCAGTTACTCCCGGGACATCAGCACAGATACGCAGTATTTT.

The chain recombines TRBV6-1 with TRBJ1-5; D ambiguous. This CDR3 comprises 15 residues. Germline CDR1 and CDR2: MNHNS and SASEGT. V was cut by 1 base and J by 0 bases, with 7 bases left in between. The CDR3 spells CASSEVKYSNQPQHF. For the CDR3, the DNA is TGTGCCAGCAGTGAAGTTAAATATAGCAATCAGCCCCAGCATTTT.

This sequence joins TRBV6-2 or TRBV6-3 and TRBJ2-5; TRBD1 is a possible D gene (7 bases). Germline loops: CDR1 MNHEY, CDR2 SVGEGT. Trimming removed 4 bases from V and 5 bases from J, with 14 bases in between. The CDR3 spans 14 residues. The CDR3, as DNA: TGTGCCAGCAGTTTACGGGACAGCGGGGAGACCCAGTACTTC. As protein: CASSLRDSGETQYF.

CDR3 amino acids: CASSFPRSGGLQETQYF. The DNA of the CDR3 is TGCGCCAGCAGCTTTCCCCGTAGCGGGGGGCTACAAGAGACCCAGTACTTC. The V call is TRBV5-1, the J call TRBJ2-5, with TRBD2 matching over 10 bases. Germline V gene lookup returns CDR1 SGHRS and CDR2 YFSETQ. The V gene end was trimmed by 2 bases and the J gene end by 2 bases; junction bases not matched to a gene: 9. This CDR3 region has 17 residues.

The chain carries TRBV19 and TRBJ1-1, with no clear D. This CDR3 comprises 14 residues. Germline V lookup: CDR1 LNHDA, CDR2 SQIVND (reference sequence). Trimming left V 3 bases short and J 1 base short, with 9 bases between. CDR3 sequence: CASSMYSRNTEAFF. As DNA, the CDR3 is TGTGCCAGTAGTATGTACAGTCGGAACACTGAAGCTTTCTTT.